The TCR beta chain under discussion was sequenced for a study of response to subunit inactivated influenza vaccine. Study-level findings and limits: Researchers suggested that each seasonal influenza vaccination recruits few new T cells.

TCRdb used MiXCR to reprocess the RT-PCR reads, holding one entry per CDR3 protein. The sample yields 700,000 to 800,000 distinct CDR3 sequences, less than 20% seen once. The germline CDR1 and CDR2 sequences are ENHRY and SYGVKD. The CDR3 contains 11 residues. Trimming removed 3 bases at V and 3 bases at J, with 2 bases between. This clonotype was observed a handful of times. The antigen remains undetermined. The sequence was collected from a man in his fifties or sixties who received an inactivated influenza vaccine. The sample in question was PBMCs from blood, obtained more than 4 days after vaccination. The chain employs TRBV10-3 and TRBJ2-5; D unresolved. This CDR3 is CAISEEETQYF. CDR3 coding DNA: TGTGCCATCAGTGAAGAAGAGACCCAGTACTTC.